The 18 T cell receptor beta chains below were found in one sample sequenced in a study of T-cell reconstitution after alpha-beta-depleted transplantation in children. Unique molecular identifiers were incorporated during preparation of the TCRbeta library. Using its own MiXCR run on the PCR reads, TCRdb lists one record per CDR3 protein. The sample contains some 490,000 distinct CDR3 sequences, approximately 13% of which appear only once. This specimen consisted of PBMCs from the stem cell graft donor, obtained from the stem cell graft. The receptors originated from a human donor who donated a stem cell graft to a child with combined immunodeficiency.

This clonotype was counted between two and nine times. The V and J genes are TRBV12-3 or TRBV12-4 and TRBJ2-1; 7 bases agree with TRBD1. Unmatched junction bases numbered 5, after V lost 3 bases and J lost 6 bases. The CDR3 runs to 14 residues. In DNA form, the CDR3 reads TGTGCCAGCAGTTTTCAGAGGGGGCGCAATGAGCAGTTCTTC. As protein: CASSFQRGRNEQFF.

This clonotype was seen at least ten times. The V gene is TRBV12-3 or TRBV12-4, the J gene TRBJ2-5; D unclear. This CDR3 contains 12 residues. Trimming cost V 3 bases and J 5 bases, with 7 bases left between them. Written as DNA, the CDR3 is TGTGCCAGCAGTTTTATTGGCGAGACCCAGTACTTC. Translation: CASSFIGETQYF.

This clonotype was observed a handful of times. This clone may be a read error of a much larger clone one base away. V usage is TRBV9 and J usage is TRBJ1-1; 8 bases are shared with TRBD1. The germline CDR1 and CDR2 sequences are SGDLS and YYNGEE. The junction had 0 bases not matched to a gene; V was cut back by 7 bases and J by 1 base. This CDR3 has 12 amino acids. This CDR3 reads CASGTGNTEAFF. In DNA, the CDR3 is TGTGCCAGCGGGACAGGGAACACTGAAGCTTTCTTT.

This clonotype occurred a few times. This rearrangement joins TRBV7-9 to TRBJ2-7; 7 bases align to TRBD2. The V gene's germline CDR1 is SEHNR and CDR2 FQNEAQ (reference sequence). The trim removed 5 bases at V and 4 bases at J, leaving 11 bases unmatched. The CDR3 runs 15 residues. CDR3 sequence (DNA): TGTGCCAGCAGCCGGGTAGGGGAGGGCGTTTACGAGCAGTACTTC. This translates into CASSRVGEGVYEQYF.

This rearrangement joins TRBV12-3 or TRBV12-4 to TRBJ1-2; tentatively, D is TRBD1 (5 bases). The V gene lost 2 bases and the J gene lost 7 bases, with 11 bases spanning the gap. The CDR3 is made up of 13 amino acids. For the CDR3, the DNA is TGTGCCAGCAGTTTATCGGGGGAGTCTGGCTACACCTTC. Translation gives CASSLSGESGYTF.

This clonotype showed up just a few times. J is TRBJ2-1 and V is TRBV29-1, with 8 positions matching TRBD2. This CDR3 is built from 16 residues. Germline V gene data show CDR1 as SQVTM and CDR2 as ANQGSEA. Trimming at V came to 8 bases and at J to 0 bases, leaving 12 bases not matched to a gene. This chain's CDR3 is CSLTSSGTGSYNEQFF. CDR3 nucleotides: TGCAGCCTCACAAGTAGCGGGACCGGCTCCTACAATGAGCAGTTCTTC.

The rearrangement joins TRBV9 to TRBJ2-1; TRBD2 agrees at 7 bases. There are 14 residues in the CDR3. Germline V gene lookup returns CDR1 SGDLS and CDR2 YYNGEE. With 0 bases clipped from V and 12 bases from J, the junction kept 9 bases outside the gene matches. The CDR3 coding sequence is TGTGCCAGCAGCGTAGGTCAGAGGCGGGAGAGGCAGTTCTTC. Translation: CASSVGQRRERQFF.

The sample holds a few counts of this clonotype. V gene TRBV7-2 combines with J gene TRBJ2-7, with 8 bases aligning to TRBD1. Germline trimming cut 4 bases from V and 4 bases from J; bases unmatched to any gene: 6. The CDR3 is made up of 14 amino acids. Germline CDR1 and CDR2: SGHTA and FQGNSA. The CDR3 sequence: CASSSRDRLYEQYF. The CDR3 DNA is TGTGCCAGCAGCTCCCGGGACAGGCTGTACGAGCAGTACTTC.

The sample holds a few counts of this clonotype. This chain links TRBV12-3 or TRBV12-4 with TRBJ2-5; 8 bases are shared with TRBD2. J was trimmed by 5 bases and V by 6 bases; bases with no gene match: 11. The CDR3 length is 15 residues. CDR3 DNA: TGTGCCAGCAGCCCTGATGGGGAGCGGGAGGAGACCCAGTACTTC. This sequence encodes CASSPDGEREETQYF.

J is TRBJ2-7 and V is TRBV6-2 or TRBV6-3, with TRBD1 as a possible D gene (7 bases). The V and J ends lost 6 bases and 7 bases respectively, with 16 bases between them. Germline CDR1 reads MNHEY; CDR2 reads SVGEGT. The CDR3 is 13 amino acids. CDR3: CASSRLAGGEQYF. In DNA, the CDR3 is TGTGCCAGCAGCCGCCTCGCAGGGGGGGAGCAGTACTTC.

This clonotype occurred a few times. V gene TRBV25-1 combines with J gene TRBJ2-5, with 9 bases identical to TRBD1. This CDR3 is built from 13 residues. Trimming at V came to 6 bases and at J to 3 bases, leaving 2 bases not matched to a gene. Germline V gene lookup returns CDR1 MGHDK and CDR2 SYGVNS. In DNA form, the CDR3 reads TGTGCCAGCAGGGGACAGGGCAAAGAGACCCAGTACTTC. It codes for CASRGQGKETQYF.

The sample holds many counts of this clonotype. This sequence joins TRBV7-2 and TRBJ2-7, with 7 bases lining up with TRBD2. V trimming: 1 base; J trimming: 7 bases; junction bases outside the gene matches: 10. The CDR3 spans 15 residues. The germline gives CDR1 SGHTA, CDR2 FQGNSA. CDR3 residues: CASSLVPAGTVEQYF. The CDR3 DNA is TGTGCCAGCAGCTTAGTCCCAGCGGGAACTGTGGAGCAGTACTTC.

Comments on this clonotype: The junction shows a germline mismatch at one end, possibly a read error. The rearrangement joins TRBV3-1 to TRBJ2-2; unclear D gene. CDR3 length: 17 residues. The germline CDR1 and CDR2 sequences are LGHDT and YNNKEL (reference sequence). The CDR3 DNA sequence: TGTGCCAGCAGCAAAGAGCAACTACCACAGAACACCGGGGAGCTGTTTTTT. This gives the protein CASSKEQLPQNTGELFF.

There are many counts of this clonotype. The chain couples TRBV7-3 to TRBJ1-1; D unclear. The germline V and J ends were trimmed by 5 bases and 1 base, with 8 bases remaining between them. There are 13 residues in the CDR3. Germline V gene lookup returns CDR1 SGHTA and CDR2 FQGTGA. As DNA, the CDR3 is TGTGCCAGCAGCACGGACGGGAACACTGAAGCTTTCTTT. Translated, it gives CASSTDGNTEAFF.

This clonotype was counted only a few times. The chain has TRBV6-5 and TRBJ2-7; possibly TRBD2 for D (6 bases). Germline CDR1 is MNHEY and CDR2 is SVGAGI. V lost 3 bases and J 0 bases, leaving 12 bases between the germline ends. This CDR3 spans 15 amino acids. The CDR3 spells CASSYGGTRSYEQYF. In nucleotides, the CDR3 is TGTGCCAGCAGTTATGGGGGGACGCGCTCCTACGAGCAGTACTTC.

In its sample, this clonotype was seen many times. V gene TRBV12-3 or TRBV12-4 combines with J gene TRBJ2-2; no clear D. The V gene lost 7 bases and the J gene lost 5 bases, with 11 bases spanning the gap. The length of the CDR3 is 13 residues. The CDR3: CASTSQATGELFF. CDR3 in DNA: TGTGCCAGCACCTCCCAGGCGACCGGGGAGCTGTTTTTT.

This clonotype came up many times. The chain has TRBV7-8 and TRBJ1-3, with D unclear. Germline lookup yields CDR1 SGHVS and CDR2 FQNEAQ. With 1 base removed from V and 2 bases from J, the gap between germline ends came to 6 bases. The CDR3 contains 14 residues. The CDR3 reads CASSLGGTGNTIYF. CDR3 sequence (DNA): TGTGCCAGCAGCTTAGGCGGGACTGGAAACACCATATATTTT.

The chain uses TRBV20-1 and TRBJ2-7; weak D call: TRBD1 (6 bases). This CDR3 contains 15 residues. The V gene's germline CDR1 is DFQATT and CDR2 SNEGSKA (reference sequence). V lost 1 base, J lost 4 bases, and 17 bases lay in between. The CDR3 loop is CSARVGRGYRYEQYF. The DNA of the CDR3 is TGCAGTGCTAGAGTAGGCAGGGGTTATAGGTACGAGCAGTACTTC.